This paragraph reports one T cell receptor beta chain. The CDR3 is 15 residues long. Germline V gene sequence: CDR1 MDHEN, CDR2 SYDVKM. The junction had 9 bases not matched to a gene; V was cut back by 5 bases and J by 8 bases. Here immunoSEQ multiplex PCR was the method, and the copy in TCRdb shows in-frame clones only, minus some. The sample lists about 86,000 clones; roughly 90% were seen once. The data were obtained in a study of T cell responses to AZD1222 COVID-19 vaccine. The receptor was derived from an adult in good health. The chain carries TRBV28 and TRBJ1-2; 12 bases are shared with TRBD1. The sample was peripheral blood, taken on day 0 of AZD1222 vaccination. The chain's CDR3 is CASSVPGQGALGYTF. Here the CDR3 DNA reads TGTGCCAGCAGTGTCCCGGGACAGGGGGCGCTCGGCTACACCTTC.